The 4 T cell receptor beta chains listed next were all sequenced from one sample in a study of naive and memory T cell subsets. Both TRBC1 and TRBC2 were covered by a beta constant-region primer of two equimolar oligonucleotides. TCRdb re-called the UMI-ligation and nested PCR reads with MiXCR, one entry per CDR3 protein. This sample has some 150,000 distinct CDR3 sequences, with over 15% found just once. Sequencing used naive CD4+ T cells from blood. These receptors all come from a human donor in good health.

The rearrangement joins TRBV29-1 to TRBJ1-1; 7 nucleotides agree with TRBD1. The CDR3 consists of 15 residues. The germline V gene encodes CDR1 SQVTM and CDR2 ANQGSEA. With V trimmed by 2 bases and J by 6 bases, 12 bases remained unmatched. The CDR3 DNA reads TGCAGCGTTGAATACCAGGGGGTTTTGAAGGCTGAAGCTTTCTTT. This translates into CSVEYQGVLKAEAFF.

This chain uses TRBV2 with TRBJ1-3, with no clear D. V lost 6 bases to trimming and J lost 1 base, with 10 bases between them. Germline V gives CDR1 SNHLY, CDR2 FYNNEI. This CDR3 contains 14 residues. CDR3 DNA sequence: TGTGCCAGCAGCGCTATAGGGTCTGGAAACACCATATATTTT. This encodes CASSAIGSGNTIYF.

The chain links TRBV10-3 to TRBJ2-3; TRBD1 is a possible D gene (6 bases). The ends were cut back, 3 bases at V and 7 bases at J, with 20 bases in the middle. CDR1 ENHRY and CDR2 SYGVKD come from the germline V gene. The length of the CDR3 is 16 residues. The CDR3 nucleotides read TGTGCCATCAGTGAAGAGAGGGGGACCAGGATTAATACGCAGTATTTT. This codes for CAISEERGTRINTQYF.

J is TRBJ2-7 and V is TRBV25-1; weak D call: TRBD1 (7 bases). The V end lost 4 bases, the J end lost 5 bases, and 12 bases lay between the germline ends. The CDR3 spans 13 residues. The germline CDR1 and CDR2 sequences are MGHDK and SYGVNS. The CDR3 DNA reads as TGTGCCAGCAGTGGCGGGACAGTAGACGAGCAGTACTTC. Translation gives CASSGGTVDEQYF.